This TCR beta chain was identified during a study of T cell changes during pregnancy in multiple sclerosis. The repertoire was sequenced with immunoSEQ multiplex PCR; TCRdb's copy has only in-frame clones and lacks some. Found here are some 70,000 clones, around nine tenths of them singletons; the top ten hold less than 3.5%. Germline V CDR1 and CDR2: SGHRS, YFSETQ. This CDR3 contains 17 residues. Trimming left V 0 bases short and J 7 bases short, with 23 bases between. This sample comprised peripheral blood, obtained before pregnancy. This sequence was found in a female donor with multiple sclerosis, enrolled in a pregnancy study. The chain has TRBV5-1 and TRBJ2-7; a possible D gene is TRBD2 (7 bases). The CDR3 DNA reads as TGCGCCAGCAGCTTGGCCCCGACAGGCGCCGCGCGGGGGGAGCAGTACTTC. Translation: CASSLAPTGAARGEQYF.